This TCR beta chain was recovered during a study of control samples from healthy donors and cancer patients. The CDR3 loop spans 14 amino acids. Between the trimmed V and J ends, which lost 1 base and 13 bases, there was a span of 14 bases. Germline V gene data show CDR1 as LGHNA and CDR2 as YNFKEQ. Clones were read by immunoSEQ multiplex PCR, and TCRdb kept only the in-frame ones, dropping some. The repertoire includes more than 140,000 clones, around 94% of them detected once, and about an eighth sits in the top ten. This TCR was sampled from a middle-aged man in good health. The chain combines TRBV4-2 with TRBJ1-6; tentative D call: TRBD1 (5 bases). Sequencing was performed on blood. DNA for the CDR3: TGTGCCAGCAGCCAAGCGGGAGGGGCAACGCCCCTCCACTTT. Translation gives CASSQAGGATPLHF.